This section outlines one T cell receptor (beta chain) sequence together with its context. The data stem from a study of blood T cell repertoires in COVID-19. The CDR3 consists of 13 residues. The germline V gene encodes CDR1 SNHLY and CDR2 FYNNEI. With 2 bases removed from V and 7 bases from J, the gap between germline ends came to 11 bases. In the authors' methods: Estimation of nucleated cell counts was performed using reference gene primer amplification. Here immunoSEQ multiplex PCR was the method, and the copy in TCRdb shows in-frame clones only, minus some. V and J calls and clone size are as listed in that table; D and trimming were resolved from the DNA. Of approximately 230,000 clones in the sample, approximately 90% were seen once.

Sequencing was done on a sample of PBMCs or T cells enriched from blood (not recorded which). This TCR was sampled from a middle-aged man who had recovered from COVID-19. V is TRBV2 and J is TRBJ1-2; D unclear. The CDR3 bases are TGTGCCAGCAGTGAAATTAGGGAGAGTGGCTACACCTTC. Protein: CASSEIRESGYTF. The variable domain in full, completed from reference TRBV2 and TRBJ1-2, reads EPEVTQTPSHQVTQMGQEVILRCVPISNHLYFYWYRQILGQKVEFLVSFYNNEISEKSEIFDDQFSVERPDGSNFTLKIRSTKLEDSAMYFCASSEIRESGYTFGSGTRLTVV.